The 26 T cell receptor beta chains below all came from one sample that was sequenced in a study of PD-L1 blockade in urothelial cancer. Clones were sequenced by immunoSEQ multiplex PCR, and TCRdb holds only the in-frame ones, with some missing. There are roughly 25,000 clones in the sample; 84% occur only once, and nearly 10% lies in the top ten. The material sequenced was PBMCs, taken around atezolizumab (anti-PD-L1) treatment. The source is a man between 65 and 85 years old with urothelial cancer.

CDR3: CASSLGQYNEQFF. Here the CDR3 DNA reads TGTGCCAGCAGCTTGGGCCAGTACAATGAGCAGTTCTTC. The gene calls are TRBV5-8 and TRBJ2-1; no definite D call. From germline, CDR1 is SGHTS and CDR2 YDEGEE. The ends were cut back, 0 bases at V and 4 bases at J, with 5 bases in the middle. The CDR3 contains 13 residues. The full variable domain, rest sourced from reference TRBV5-8 and TRBJ2-1, is EAGVTQSPTHLIKTRGQQATLRCSPISGHTSVYWYQQALGLGLQFLLWYDEGEERNRGNFPPRFSGRQFPNYSSELNVNALELEDSALYLCASSLGQYNEQFFGPGTRLTVL.

The CDR3 region has the DNA TGTGCCAGCAGTGCCCAGGCGGGAGGATTCCAGAATGAGCAGTTCTTC. Translation gives CASSAQAGGFQNEQFF. V and J are TRBV6-1 and TRBJ2-1, with 8 bases identical to TRBD2. Germline V gives CDR1 MNHNS, CDR2 SASEGT. The J segment lost 7 bases and the V segment lost 4 bases, leaving 12 bases of the junction unmatched. The CDR3 loop spans 16 amino acids.

The chain combines TRBV4-1 with TRBJ2-7; TRBD2 aligns across 13 bases. This CDR3 is 16 amino acids long. Per germline, CDR1 MGHRA and CDR2 YSYEKL. V lost 2 bases and J lost 3; bases outside the gene matches: 4. CDR3 residues: CASSQLGLAGDYEQYF. The CDR3, as DNA: TGCGCCAGCAGCCAACTTGGACTAGCGGGGGACTACGAGCAGTACTTC.

This sequence joins TRBV6-5 and TRBJ2-5, with D possibly TRBD1 on 7 matching bases. The CDR3 runs to 13 residues. The germline V gene encodes CDR1 MNHEY and CDR2 SVGAGI. V lost 6 bases to trimming and J lost 5 bases, with 13 bases between them. The CDR3 protein is CASRPAGGETQYF. The CDR3, as DNA: TGTGCCAGCAGGCCCGCAGGGGGGGAGACCCAGTACTTC.

The rearrangement uses TRBV7-9 and TRBJ2-5; TRBD2 aligns across 13 bases. The J segment lost 4 bases and the V segment lost 5 bases, leaving 7 bases of the junction unmatched. CDR1 and CDR2 (germline): SEHNR, FQNEAQ (reference sequence). The CDR3 has 16 amino acids. This CDR3 is CASSPGLAGVGETQYF. The CDR3 bases are TGTGCCAGCAGCCCTGGACTAGCGGGAGTTGGAGAGACCCAGTACTTC.

The chain carries TRBV30 and TRBJ2-5; tentative D call: TRBD1 (5 bases). The CDR3 length is 12 residues. Trimming pared 4 bases from V and 4 bases from J, leaving 10 bases between. Germline-derived CDR1 and CDR2 are GTSNPN and SVGIG (reference sequence). As DNA, the CDR3 is TGTGCCTGGACCAGGGAAGGAGAGACCCAGTACTTC. Its translation is CAWTREGETQYF. Complete variable domain (other parts from reference TRBV30 and TRBJ2-5): SQTIHQWPATLVQPVGSPLSLECTVEGTSNPNLYWYRQAAGRGLQLLFYSVGIGQISSEVPQNLSASRPQDRQFILSSKKLLLSDSGFYLCAWTREGETQYFGPGTRLLVL.

The rearrangement joins TRBV28 to TRBJ2-7, with 14 bases aligning to TRBD2. The CDR3 consists of 20 residues. Germline CDR1 and CDR2: MDHEN and SYDVKM. Germline trimming cut 3 bases from V and 1 base from J; bases unmatched to any gene: 14. CDR3 sequence: CASSFPGTSGSVWRSYEQYF. The CDR3 DNA reads as TGTGCCAGCAGTTTCCCTGGGACTAGCGGGAGTGTGTGGAGGTCCTACGAGCAGTACTTC.

This clone was counted only a few times. This chain uses TRBV5-1 with TRBJ2-2, with D possibly being TRBD1 (6 bases). Germline-derived CDR1 and CDR2 are SGHRS and YFSETQ. The germline V and J ends were trimmed by 4 bases and 7 bases, with 14 bases remaining between them. This CDR3 region has 14 residues. CDR3 loop: CASSPGQTGGELFF. CDR3 DNA sequence: TGCGCCAGCAGCCCGGGACAAACGGGCGGGGAGCTGTTTTTT.

Comments on this clone: A junction end diverges from the germline sequence, so it may reflect a read error. This chain uses TRBV5-1 with TRBJ2-7; TRBD1 is a possible D gene (6 bases). CDR1 and CDR2 from the germline V gene are SGHRS and YFSETQ. This CDR3 has 15 residues. CDR3 nucleotides: TGCGCCAGCAGCTTGATTCAGGGGTCAACCTACGGGCAGTACTTC. As protein: CASSLIQGSTYGQYF.

The V and J genes are TRBV27 and TRBJ2-7; possible D gene TRBD2, 6 bases. The CDR3 length is 12 residues. In germline, CDR1 is MNHEY, CDR2 SMNVEV (reference sequence). V was trimmed by 4 bases and J by 6 bases, leaving 10 bases between them. The chain's CDR3 is CASSSGDREQYF. CDR3 bases: TGTGCCAGCAGTTCGGGAGATCGCGAGCAGTACTTC.

The J gene is TRBJ2-7, the V gene TRBV19, with 14 bases matching TRBD2. Germline loops: CDR1 LNHDA, CDR2 SQIVND (reference sequence). This CDR3 has 16 residues. The J segment lost 3 bases and the V segment lost 5 bases, leaving 6 bases of the junction unmatched. The CDR3: CASSSPGLAGDYEQYF. The CDR3 DNA follows: TGTGCCAGTAGTTCCCCGGGACTAGCGGGAGACTACGAGCAGTACTTC.

V gene TRBV5-1 combines with J gene TRBJ1-2; D remains unclear. The V end was cut by 0 bases, the J end by 7 bases, with 7 bases between. The germline CDR1 and CDR2 sequences are SGHRS and YFSETQ. The CDR3 extends over 12 amino acids. As DNA, the CDR3 is TGCGCCAGCAGCTTGGAGGGAGCTGGCTACACCTTC. Its translation: CASSLEGAGYTF.

The chain uses TRBV5-1 and TRBJ2-5; D is possibly TRBD1 (6 bases). There are 15 residues in the CDR3. Germline CDR1 reads SGHRS; CDR2 reads YFSETQ. V lost 4 bases, J lost 1 base, and 14 bases lay in between. CDR3 residues: CASSLNGQIQETQYF. The CDR3 DNA reads as TGCGCCAGCAGCCTTAACGGACAGATCCAAGAGACCCAGTACTTC.

The rearrangement uses TRBV28 and TRBJ2-7, with D tentatively TRBD2 (6 bases). The CDR3 consists of 14 residues. Trimming removed 6 bases at V and 4 bases at J, with 16 bases between. Germline CDR1 and CDR2: MDHEN and SYDVKM. The CDR3 region has the DNA TGTGCCAGCAGAGGATCCGGGACTTCTTACGAGCAGTACTTC. Translation gives CASRGSGTSYEQYF.

This chain uses TRBV18 with TRBJ1-3; no reliable D call. The CDR3 extends over 17 amino acids. Trimming shortened V by 1 base and J by 0 bases, and 13 bases separated the two germline ends. Per the germline V gene, CDR1 is KGHSH and CDR2 is LQKENI. DNA of the CDR3: TGTGCCAGCTCACCACGGACTCCTGCCGTCTCTGGAAACACCATATATTTT. Protein: CASSPRTPAVSGNTIYF. Filled out from reference TRBV18 and TRBJ1-3, the complete variable domain reads NAGVMQNPRHLVRRRGQEARLRCSPMKGHSHVYWYRQLPEEGLKFMVYLQKENIIDESGMPKERFSAEFPKEGPSILRIQQVVRGDSAAYFCASSPRTPAVSGNTIYFGEGSWLTVV.

CDR3: CASSGPATSGVPSGELFF. The CDR3 DNA reads as TGTGCCAGCAGTGGCCCCGCCACTAGCGGGGTACCCTCCGGGGAGCTGTTTTTT. This rearrangement joins TRBV6-4 to TRBJ2-2; 10 nucleotides align to TRBD2. The V and J ends lost 4 bases and 6 bases, in that order; junction bases with no gene match: 14. CDR1 is MRHNA and CDR2 is SNTAGT in the germline V gene. The length of the CDR3 is 18 residues.

Only one count was recorded for this clone. This chain links TRBV28 with TRBJ2-4; 7 bases line up with TRBD2. Germline trimming cut 6 bases from V and 0 bases from J; bases unmatched to any gene: 17. Germline loops: CDR1 MDHEN, CDR2 SYDVKM. This CDR3 contains 19 residues. The CDR3 loop reads CASSLGAGVVPIAKNIQYF. The CDR3 nucleotides are TGTGCCAGCAGCTTAGGGGCGGGAGTCGTGCCGATAGCCAAAAACATTCAGTACTTC.

This clone was observed once. V usage is TRBV5-6 and J usage is TRBJ2-7; 8 bases are a match to TRBD2. The CDR3 runs to 15 residues. V gave up 3 bases and J gave up 3 bases; unmatched junction bases: 8. Looked up from germline, CDR1 is SGHDT and CDR2 is YYEEEE. CDR3 sequence (DNA): TGTGCCAGCAGCTCCCTAGCGGGCAGCGACTACGAGCAGTACTTC. As protein: CASSSLAGSDYEQYF.

This rearrangement joins TRBV7-9 to TRBJ2-2; 7 bases line up with TRBD1. There are 16 residues in the CDR3. Per germline, CDR1 SEHNR and CDR2 FQNEAQ (reference sequence). J gave up 1 base and V 5 bases, and 7 bases lay outside the gene matches. The DNA for the CDR3 is TGTGCCAGCAGCCTCCGACAGGGCCAGAACACCGGGGAGCTGTTTTTT. This codes for CASSLRQGQNTGELFF.

This sequence joins TRBV5-1 and TRBJ2-2; 10 nucleotides line up with TRBD2. This CDR3 is built from 19 residues. Germline V lookup: CDR1 SGHRS, CDR2 YFSETQ. V lost 4 bases, J lost 4 bases, and 16 bases stayed unmatched. Here the CDR3 DNA reads TGCGCCAGCAGCCGGTCGGCTAGCGGGAGCTCAGGAAGCACCGGGGAGCTGTTTTTT. Residues: CASSRSASGSSGSTGELFF.

The rearrangement joins TRBV7-9 to TRBJ1-5; the match to TRBD1 covers 9 bases. The CDR3 extends over 14 amino acids. Losses at the gene ends were 7 bases for V and 4 bases for J; bases not matched to a gene: 5. CDR1 and CDR2 (germline): SEHNR, FQNEAQ (reference sequence). This CDR3 reads CASTGTGSNQPQHF. CDR3 DNA sequence: TGTGCCAGCACCGGGACAGGGAGTAATCAGCCCCAGCATTTT.

This clone was picked up a small number of times. The CDR3 protein is CAISELSTYEQYF. CDR3 coding DNA: TGTGCCATCAGTGAGTTGAGCACCTACGAGCAGTACTTC. This chain joins TRBV10-3 and TRBJ2-7; D remains ambiguous. This CDR3 region has 13 residues. The V gene's germline CDR1 is ENHRY and CDR2 SYGVKD. The V gene lost 1 base and the J gene lost 2 bases, with 6 bases spanning the gap.

The CDR3 sequence: CASSMGLVNEQFF. CDR3 in DNA: TGTGCCAGTAGTATGGGACTAGTCAATGAGCAGTTCTTC. The chain recombines TRBV19 with TRBJ2-1; 8 positions match TRBD2. The CDR3 runs 13 residues. The ends lost 3 bases at V and 6 bases at J; junction bases unmatched: 1. The germline V gene has CDR1 LNHDA and CDR2 SQIVND (reference sequence).

The chain recombines TRBV15 with TRBJ2-7, with D possibly being TRBD1 (5 bases). The CDR3 totals 15 residues. The germline V and J ends were trimmed by 0 bases and 3 bases, with 12 bases remaining between them. Germline V gene data show CDR1 as LNHNV and CDR2 as YYDKDF (reference sequence). CDR3: CATSRDRALGYEQYF. Written as DNA, the CDR3 is TGTGCCACCAGCAGAGACAGGGCTTTAGGCTACGAGCAGTACTTC.

V gene TRBV5-1 combines with J gene TRBJ1-1, with 7 bases aligning to TRBD1. V trimming: 7 bases; J trimming: 1 base; junction bases outside the gene matches: 13. This CDR3 is 16 amino acids long. CDR1 SGHRS and CDR2 YFSETQ come from the germline V gene. CDR3 in DNA: TGCGCCAGCTCCAAATCAGGGGGGTTCGAGAACACTGAAGCTTTCTTT. Its protein is CASSKSGGFENTEAFF.

The V and J genes are TRBV9 and TRBJ2-2; 9 positions agree with TRBD1. Germline trimming cut 4 bases from V and 3 bases from J; bases unmatched to any gene: 7. Germline CDR1 reads SGDLS; CDR2 reads YYNGEE. The CDR3 is 16 amino acids. The CDR3 here is CASSPARTGDTGELFF. CDR3 coding DNA: TGTGCCAGCAGCCCAGCGAGGACAGGGGACACCGGGGAGCTGTTTTTT.